Listed below are T cell receptor beta chains from one sample, sequenced in a study of blood T cell repertoires in COVID-19. Some clones are missing from TCRdb's copy, which holds only in-frame ones; the method was immunoSEQ multiplex PCR. The sample includes about 130,000 clones, more than 70% of them seen just once. Sequencing used peripheral blood. The receptors shown here come from a woman in her sixties with acute or convalescent COVID-19. Each CDR3 is given with its conserved first and last residue. The D gene is left open where the match is weak. Size values are once, few and many counts, or a class for expanded clones, and some rows have none.

V gene	J gene	clone size	D gene	CDR3 protein	CDR3 DNA
TRBV24-1	TRBJ2-3	NA	TRBD2	CATSQLAGADTQYF	TGTGCCACCAGCCAACTAGCGGGTGCAGATACGCAGTATTTT
TRBV29-1	TRBJ2-5	NA	NA	CSGSPGGRETQYF	TGCAGCGGCAGCCCAGGGGGGCGAGAGACCCAGTACTTC
TRBV5-1	TRBJ1-2	NA	NA	CASSGSRGNYGYTF	TGCGCCAGCAGTGGTTCGCGGGGTAACTATGGCTACACCTTC
TRBV5-6	TRBJ1-3	NA	NA	CASSRQGNTIYF	TGTGCCAGCAGCCGACAGGGAAACACCATATATTTT
TRBV5-1	TRBJ2-5	NA	NA	CASSYSAGETQYF	TGCGCCAGCAGCTACTCGGCAGGGGAGACCCAGTACTTC
TRBV28	TRBJ2-3	NA	NA	CASSLPRHQGVTADTQYF	TGTGCCAGCAGTTTGCCCCGTCATCAGGGTGTGACGGCAGATACGCAGTATTTT
TRBV20-1	TRBJ1-5	few	NA	CSASYGGLPKNQPQHF	TGCAGTGCTAGTTACGGCGGACTACCAAAAAATCAGCCCCAGCATTTT
TRBV19	TRBJ1-2	NA	NA	CASSRANSRAGYGYTF	TGTGCCAGTAGCCGTGCCAACAGCAGGGCCGGCTATGGCTACACCTTC
TRBV7-7	TRBJ1-3	NA	TRBD1	CASSPSGTGGDTIYF	TGTGCTAGCAGCCCCTCCGGGACAGGGGGAGACACCATATATTTT
TRBV7-8	TRBJ1-6	NA	NA	CASSYSMGRGRNSPLHF	TGTGCCAGCAGCTATAGCATGGGCAGGGGAAGAAATTCACCCCTCCACTTT
TRBV14	TRBJ2-1	NA	TRBD2	CASSRSGMDYNEQFF	TGTGCCAGCAGCCGTAGCGGGATGGACTACAATGAGCAGTTCTTC
TRBV6-5	TRBJ1-1	once	NA	CASSTPGGSTEAFF	TGTGCCAGCAGTACCCCGGGGGGATCCACTGAAGCTTTCTTT
TRBV28	TRBJ1-2	NA	TRBD1	CASTWRGRSHGYTF	TGTGCCAGCACCTGGAGGGGGCGCTCCCATGGCTACACCTTC
TRBV5-1	TRBJ1-1	NA	NA	CASSFNAGRDTEAFF	TGCGCCAGCAGCTTTAACGCAGGGAGGGACACTGAAGCTTTCTTT
TRBV28	TRBJ2-5	NA	TRBD2	CASSLSGTRSTETQYF	TGTGCCAGCAGTTTATCCGGGACTAGGTCAACGGAGACCCAGTACTTC
TRBV30	TRBJ2-2	once	NA	CAWSWAGELFF	TGTGCCTGGAGTTGGGCAGGGGAGCTGTTTTTT
TRBV2	TRBJ1-2	NA	NA	CASSDERGYTF	TGTGCCAGCAGTGATGAGAGGGGCTACACCTTC
TRBV6-6	TRBJ1-1	NA	NA	CASIQTGEAFF	TGTGCCAGCATCCAAACAGGGGAAGCTTTCTTT
TRBV12-3/TRBV12-4	TRBJ2-4	NA	NA	CASSLGGGVRYF	TGTGCCAGCAGTTTAGGAGGAGGGGTGCGGTACTTC
TRBV6-5	TRBJ1-6	NA	TRBD1	CASSRDREGSPLHF	TGTGCCAGCAGTCGGGACAGGGAAGGTTCACCCCTCCACTTT
TRBV7-2	TRBJ1-2	NA	NA	CASSLLSGLGYTF	TGTGCCAGCAGCTTACTGTCTGGGCTGGGCTACACCTTC
TRBV7-9	TRBJ1-2	NA	NA	CASSETGYGYTF	TGTGCCAGCAGCGAGACAGGCTATGGCTACACCTTC
TRBV24-1	TRBJ2-2	NA	NA	CATSDPAPGLQTGELFF	TGTGCCACCAGTGACCCCGCCCCGGGACTGCAAACCGGGGAGCTGTTTTTT
TRBV6-5	TRBJ1-1	NA	TRBD1	CASRVTGEAFF	TGTGCCAGCAGGGTGACAGGGGAAGCTTTCTTT
TRBV3-1/TRBV3-2	TRBJ2-3	NA	NA	CASSQALALGADTQYF	TGTGCCAGCAGCCAAGCTCTAGCCTTGGGAGCAGATACGCAGTATTTT
TRBV9	TRBJ2-3	NA	NA	CASSVSGNLGDTQYF	TGTGCCAGCAGCGTTAGCGGTAACTTGGGAGATACGCAGTATTTT
TRBV27	TRBJ1-5	once	TRBD1	CASSSDRVVDGNQPQHF	TGTGCCAGCAGTTCGGACAGGGTAGTTGACGGCAATCAGCCCCAGCATTTT
TRBV9	TRBJ1-6	once	TRBD1	CASSEMRQGSSPLHF	TGTGCCAGCAGCGAGATGAGACAGGGTTCTTCACCCCTCCACTTT
TRBV24-1	TRBJ2-3	NA	NA	CATSDTGADTQYF	TGTGCCACCAGTGACACGGGAGCAGATACGCAGTATTTT
TRBV28	TRBJ1-3	NA	NA	CASSPGDSGNTIYF	TGTGCCAGCAGTCCAGGGGACTCTGGAAACACCATATATTTT
TRBV11-1	TRBJ2-7	few	TRBD2	CASSLAGTSGRYEQYF	TGTGCCAGCAGCTTAGCCGGGACTAGCGGGAGGTACGAGCAGTACTTC
TRBV27	TRBJ2-1	NA	TRBD2	CASSPPGLAGNYNEQFF	TGTGCCAGCAGCCCTCCGGGACTAGCGGGAAACTACAATGAGCAGTTCTTC
TRBV15	TRBJ1-5	NA	NA	CATSRDVQAGATQHF	TGTGCCACCAGCAGAGATGTCCAGGCGGGGGCGACCCAGCATTTT
TRBV28	TRBJ1-5	NA	NA	CASQTHTPGGRVQPQHF	TGTGCCAGCCAGACTCACACACCGGGGGGAAGGGTGCAGCCCCAGCATTTT
TRBV20-1	TRBJ2-1	NA	NA	CSASGDNEQFF	TGCAGTGCTAGCGGGGACAATGAGCAGTTCTTC
TRBV29-1	TRBJ2-1	NA	TRBD2	CSVKGLAGNEQFF	TGCAGCGTCAAGGGACTAGCGGGGAATGAGCAGTTCTTC
TRBV6-5	TRBJ2-7	NA	TRBD2	CASRDSGRTYEQYF	TGTGCCAGCAGGGATAGCGGGCGGACCTACGAGCAGTACTTC
TRBV7-2	TRBJ1-1	NA	TRBD1	CASSRQGITEAFF	TGTGCCAGCAGCAGACAGGGGATCACTGAAGCTTTCTTT
TRBV5-5	TRBJ2-7	NA	NA	CASSLGSAYEQYF	TGTGCCAGCAGCTTGGGTTCGGCCTACGAGCAGTACTTC
TRBV7-9	TRBJ2-2	once	TRBD2	CASSLAAGVTGELFF	TGTGCCAGCAGCTTAGCAGCGGGAGTTACCGGGGAGCTGTTTTTT
TRBV5-1	TRBJ2-3	NA	TRBD2	CASSYSLAGEGPDTQYF	TGCGCCAGCAGCTACTCTCTAGCGGGAGAGGGTCCAGATACGCAGTATTTT
TRBV9	TRBJ2-1	NA	TRBD2	CASSPRGWTSGRAGSYNEQFF	TGTGCCAGCAGCCCCCGAGGGTGGACTAGCGGGAGAGCGGGCTCCTACAATGAGCAGTTCTTC
TRBV24-1	TRBJ2-7	NA	TRBD1	CATRDSGGEQYF	TGTGCCACCCGGGACAGCGGAGGAGAGCAGTACTTC
TRBV3-1/TRBV3-2	TRBJ1-1	NA	NA	CASSQGAGGTNTEAFF	TGTGCCAGCAGCCAAGGGGCGGGGGGTACGAACACTGAAGCTTTCTTT
TRBV19	TRBJ1-3	NA	NA	CASSMKQGSSGNTIYF	TGTGCCAGTAGTATGAAACAGGGATCCTCTGGAAACACCATATATTTT
TRBV6-1	TRBJ2-5	NA	TRBD2	CASSDIGRAGIWETQYF	TGTGCCAGCAGTGATATCGGGAGGGCCGGGATCTGGGAGACCCAGTACTTC
TRBV2	TRBJ1-2	NA	TRBD1	CASAGQGKDYGYTF	TGTGCCAGTGCGGGACAGGGAAAAGACTATGGCTACACCTTC
TRBV7-9	TRBJ2-1	NA	TRBD2	CASSLAGVHNEQFF	TGTGCCAGCAGCCTAGCGGGAGTGCACAATGAGCAGTTCTTC
TRBV29-1	TRBJ1-2	NA	NA	CSVEGRGRGYGYTF	TGCAGCGTTGAAGGAAGGGGCAGGGGTTATGGCTACACCTTC
TRBV19	TRBJ1-2	few	TRBD1	CASSMTGQSGYGYTF	TGTGCCAGTAGTATGACAGGGCAGTCGGGGTATGGCTACACCTTC
TRBV5-1	TRBJ2-3	NA	TRBD2	CASSGPLAGEDRTDTQYF	TGCGCCAGCAGCGGACCCCTAGCGGGGGAGGATCGAACAGATACGCAGTATTTT
TRBV24-1	TRBJ2-7	NA	TRBD1	CATSDRGQGREQYF	TGTGCCACCAGTGACCGGGGACAGGGGCGCGAGCAGTACTTC
TRBV19	TRBJ2-1	NA	TRBD2	CASRNSGRGGNEQFF	TGTGCCAGTCGAAATAGCGGGAGAGGGGGAAATGAGCAGTTCTTC
TRBV30	TRBJ1-2	NA	NA	CAWSGGGLAYGYTF	TGTGCCTGGAGTGGAGGAGGGCTCGCCTATGGCTACACCTTC
TRBV5-1	TRBJ1-1	NA	NA	CASSLDIGEAFF	TGCGCCAGCAGCTTGGACATTGGTGAAGCTTTCTTT
TRBV3-1/TRBV3-2	TRBJ1-3	NA	TRBD1	CASSSLGGASGNTIYF	TGTGCCAGCAGCTCTTTAGGGGGCGCGTCGGGAAACACCATATATTTT
TRBV27	TRBJ1-6	NA	NA	CASSLFGPDRVNSPLHF	TGTGCCAGCAGTTTATTTGGTCCGGACAGAGTAAATTCACCCCTCCACTTT